This TCR beta chain was recorded in a study of T cells in Graves' hyperthyroidism and ophthalmopathy. Study findings and constraints: Peripheral blood also featured most of the thyroid clonotypes expanded above 0.001. Patients with ophthalmopathy were separated from those with stable hyperthyroidism by a 13 V-J model.

Uncontrolled infections, other autoimmune diseases, pregnancy or lactation led to exclusion of patients. The diagnostic basis comprised clinical symptoms, serum thyroxine and TRAb, thyroid ultrasound and orbital computed tomography. The CDR3 covers 20 residues. Trimming cost V 1 base and J 5 bases, with 32 bases left between them. Germline V CDR1 and CDR2: SQVTM, ANQGSEA. Regions amplified from RNA transcripts were the TCR beta CDR3 regions. When the TCR CDR3 underwent first-round RT-PCR, the HTBI primer set was used. Using its own MiXCR run on the multiplex PCR reads, TCRdb lists one record per CDR3 protein. The sample lists about 510,000 distinct CDR3 sequences, over 45% seen once, with about two fifths in the top ten. On this clonotype: What it binds is not known.

The sequence was collected from an adult woman with Graves' disease, either hyperthyroidism or ophthalmopathy (not recorded which). The V and J genes are TRBV29-1 and TRBJ2-5; possible D gene TRBD1, 5 bases. The sequenced material came from peripheral blood or thyroid tissue (not recorded which). CDR3 protein: CSVEGHHSRQPPYDGETQYF. CDR3 DNA: TGCAGCGTTGAAGGGCACCACTCCAGACAGCCACCCTACGACGGGGAGACCCAGTACTTC.